Included here is one T cell receptor beta chain sequence, with context. What it binds is not known. The CDR3 is 14 amino acids. Germline CDR1 SGHVS, CDR2 FNYEAQ. The V and J ends lost 1 base and 6 bases respectively, with 12 bases between them. PCR was performed a second time for about 7 to 12 cycles using a sample-barcoded 5' primer and a J-beta primer mix. TCRdb ran MiXCR on the 5' RACE reads and lists one entry per CDR3 protein. In the table there are around 690,000 distinct CDR3 sequences, about 54% of which are singletons. The data derive from a study of blood T cells in healthy people across ages. Whole-study context: Through template switching, about one barcoded beta molecule was captured per two T cells, as measured in model experiments.

General study points: TCR beta diversity per million T cells fell roughly linearly with age. More naive CD4+ cells and higher diversity were found in long-lived than in aged donors.

Each of the donors had about 9.9 milliliters of peripheral blood drawn into EDTA-treated Vacutainer tubes. This clonotype originated in a man between 60 and 70 years old in good health. The chain uses TRBV7-6 and TRBJ1-1, with unresolved D. Specimen: blood. CDR3 sequence reads: CASSLGHRVAEAFF. The CDR3 DNA follows: TGTGCCAGCAGCTTAGGCCATCGGGTCGCTGAAGCTTTCTTT.